This is a list of T cell receptor beta chains from one sample in a study of response to subunit inactivated influenza vaccine. TCRdb fed the RT-PCR reads into MiXCR, producing one record per CDR3 protein. Of hundreds of thousands of distinct CDR3 sequences in the sample, about 25% are singletons; the top ten hold approximately 2%. The sequencing here drew on CD4+ T cells sorted from PBMCs, taken roughly 5 days after vaccination. These receptors all come from a man between 50 and 59 years old who received an inactivated influenza vaccine. Both conserved end residues are part of each CDR3. The D gene is left open where the match is weak. A row's size may be missing; if present it is once, few, many or a size class.

d_call	v_call	clone_size	j_call	cdr3_nt	cdr3_aa
NA	TRBV11-2	many	TRBJ2-1	TGTGCCAGCAGCCTCAGCGGTGAGCAGTTCTTC	CASSLSGEQFF
NA	TRBV20-1	few	TRBJ2-3	TGCAGTGCTAGGCCAGGGGCGAATACGCAGTATTTT	CSARPGANTQYF
NA	TRBV7-2	NA	TRBJ1-5	TGTGCCAGCAGCAAAGGCCGAGGGGGTCAGCCCCAGCATTTT	CASSKGRGGQPQHF
NA	TRBV6-2/TRBV6-3	few	TRBJ2-2	TGTGCCAGCAGTAACTCTGGCGGGGAGCTGTTTTTT	CASSNSGGELFF
NA	TRBV20-1	few	TRBJ2-7	TGCAGTGCTAGCGGGGTCCGTGGGGAGCAGTACTTC	CSASGVRGEQYF
NA	TRBV28	few	TRBJ1-5	TGTGCCAGCAGGGCAGGTCTTCAGCCCCAGCATTTT	CASRAGLQPQHF
TRBD2	TRBV7-2	NA	TRBJ2-2	TGTGCCAGCAGCCTGGGGCTAGCGGGATCCGGGGAGCTGTTTTTT	CASSLGLAGSGELFF
TRBD2	TRBV29-1	NA	TRBJ2-3	TGCAGCGGGGGGACTAGCGGGAGTGGAGATACGCAGTATTTT	CSGGTSGSGDTQYF
NA	TRBV6-2/TRBV6-3	NA	TRBJ2-6	TGTGCCAGCAGTTATTCTCTTACGCGGGCGATGCCTGGGGCCAACGTCCTGACTTTC	CASSYSLTRAMPGANVLTF
TRBD1	TRBV5-1	NA	TRBJ1-2	TGCGCCAGCAGCCAACAGACAGGGGGCTGGGACTATGGCTACACCTTC	CASSQQTGGWDYGYTF
NA	TRBV7-2	NA	TRBJ2-3	TGTGCCAGCAGCTTAGCGTCGGGTGAGGGTACGCAGTATTTT	CASSLASGEGTQYF
TRBD2	TRBV4-3	NA	TRBJ2-7	TGCGCCAGCAGCCGGACTAGCGCGGGACCCTACGAGCAGTACTTC	CASSRTSAGPYEQYF
TRBD2	TRBV10-3	NA	TRBJ2-3	TGTGCCATCAGTGAACAACTAGCGGGGGGAAAAGATACGCAGTATTTT	CAISEQLAGGKDTQYF
NA	TRBV20-1	few	TRBJ2-7	TGCAGTGCTAGAGAACCCTACGAGCAGTACTTC	CSAREPYEQYF
NA	TRBV6-5	NA	TRBJ2-4	TGTGCCAGCAGTTACTCCGGGTCGGGGAAAAACATTCAGTACTTC	CASSYSGSGKNIQYF
TRBD1	TRBV7-2	many	TRBJ2-5	TGTGCCAGCAGCTGGGGACAGCAAGAGACCCAGTACTTC	CASSWGQQETQYF
NA	TRBV11-3	NA	TRBJ2-7	TGTGCCAGCAGCTTAGATCCGCGAAGCTCCTACGAGCAGTACTTC	CASSLDPRSSYEQYF
TRBD2	TRBV4-1	NA	TRBJ2-1	TGCGCCAGCAGCCAAGATCGACCGGGAGGAATGTACAATGAGCAGTTCTTC	CASSQDRPGGMYNEQFF
NA	TRBV7-2	NA	TRBJ2-3	TGTGCCAGCAGCCCACTGGGGGCAGATACGCAGTATTTT	CASSPLGADTQYF
TRBD2	TRBV11-1	NA	TRBJ2-5	TGTGCCAGCAGCCCGACTTCCCTAGTGCGGGGGTACCAAGAGACCCAGTACTTC	CASSPTSLVRGYQETQYF
TRBD2	TRBV6-1	NA	TRBJ2-3	TGTGCCAGCAGTGACCCGGGGGGGGTAGCAAGGACAGATACGCAGTATTTT	CASSDPGGVARTDTQYF
NA	TRBV5-5	NA	TRBJ2-2	TGTGCCAGCAGCTTTGGGATGGGAGCGAACACCGGGGAGCTGTTTTTT	CASSFGMGANTGELFF
NA	TRBV15	few	TRBJ2-5	TGTGCCACCAGCAGAGATCTGGCGGGGAGCGAGACCCAGTACTTC	CATSRDLAGSETQYF
NA	TRBV7-6	few	TRBJ2-7	TGTGCCAGCAGCGTCGGCCCGGACAAGTTCTACGAGCAGTACTTC	CASSVGPDKFYEQYF
TRBD1	TRBV12-3/TRBV12-4	NA	TRBJ2-7	TGTGCCAGCAGTTTAGTACAGGACAGGGCCTCCTACGAGCAGTACTTC	CASSLVQDRASYEQYF
TRBD1	TRBV12-3/TRBV12-4	few	TRBJ1-1	TGTGCCAGCACCTCGACAGGGCAGAACACTGAAGCTTTCTTT	CASTSTGQNTEAFF
TRBD2	TRBV3-1	few	TRBJ2-7	TGTGCCAGCAGCCAGGGACTAGCGGGGGGAGCCTACGAGCAGTACTTC	CASSQGLAGGAYEQYF
NA	TRBV20-1	once	TRBJ2-1	NA	CCASSFADPSSYNEQFF
NA	TRBV12-3/TRBV12-4	few	TRBJ2-1	TGTGCCAGCAGCTTTACGACAGAGCAGTTCTTC	CASSFTTEQFF
NA	TRBV7-8	few	TRBJ1-6	TGTGCCAGCGGGGGCTCCTATAATTCACCCCTCCACTTT	CASGGSYNSPLHF
NA	TRBV10-3	NA	TRBJ2-5	TGTGCCATCGGCGGCCAAGAGACCCAGTACTTC	CAIGGQETQYF
NA	TRBV7-9	NA	TRBJ1-2	TGTGCCAGCAGCGTCAAAAGCAGTGGCTACACCTTC	CASSVKSSGYTF
TRBD2	TRBV6-5	NA	TRBJ2-7	TGTGCCAGCAGTTCCAGACTAGCGGGGTCCTACGAGCAGTACTTC	CASSSRLAGSYEQYF
NA	TRBV6-2/TRBV6-3	few	TRBJ2-7	TGTGCCAGCAGTGACACCTACGAGCAGTACTTC	CASSDTYEQYF
TRBD1	TRBV7-2	few	TRBJ2-7	TGTGCCAGCAGCTTAGCGGGACAGTTATACGAGCAGTACTTC	CASSLAGQLYEQYF
TRBD2	TRBV5-4	few	TRBJ2-3	TGTGCCAGCAGCTGGGCCGGACTAGCGGGACCCGCCCGGGGAGATACGCAGTATTTT	CASSWAGLAGPARGDTQYF
NA	TRBV29-1	NA	TRBJ2-1	TGCAGCGTTGCTGGGGGCCGCAATGAGCAGTTCTTC	CSVAGGRNEQFF
TRBD1	TRBV29-1	NA	TRBJ1-2	TGCAGCGTTGAAGGACAGGGGGCGTACAACTATGGCTACACCTTC	CSVEGQGAYNYGYTF
TRBD2	TRBV9	few	TRBJ2-3	TGTGCCAGCAGCGTAGCAGTTACGGGGACTACCGGAGATACGCAGTATTTT	CASSVAVTGTTGDTQYF
NA	TRBV12-3/TRBV12-4	NA	TRBJ2-4	TGTGCCAGCAGTTTAGTGGAGCGAAACATTCAGTACTTC	CASSLVERNIQYF
NA	TRBV4-2	few	TRBJ1-4	TGTGCCAGCAGCCAAGAACGGCAGTTTAATGAAAAACTGTTTTTT	CASSQERQFNEKLFF
NA	TRBV6-2/TRBV6-3	few	TRBJ2-7	TGTGCCAGCAGTTACCAGAGTTGGTACGAGCAGTACTTC	CASSYQSWYEQYF
TRBD1	TRBV7-6	few	TRBJ2-5	TGTGCCAGCAGCTTTCGGGACAGGCTCAAGGGTGAGACCCAGTACTTC	CASSFRDRLKGETQYF
NA	TRBV5-1	few	TRBJ2-2	TGCGCCAGCAGCTTGTATAACCCCACGAACACCGGGGAGCTGTTTTTT	CASSLYNPTNTGELFF
NA	TRBV20-1	NA	TRBJ2-7	TGCAGTGCTAGTGGGCCCGGGCAGGGGGGCTCCTACGAGCAGTACTTC	CSASGPGQGGSYEQYF
NA	TRBV20-1	NA	TRBJ2-1	TGCAGTGCTAGAGATAGGTGGCGGGATTCTAGGGATGAGCAGTTCTTC	CSARDRWRDSRDEQFF
NA	TRBV2	few	TRBJ2-2	TGTGCCAGCAGTGACGGGCCCGGGGAGCTGTTTTTT	CASSDGPGELFF
TRBD1	TRBV4-3	few	TRBJ1-6	TGCGCCAGCAGCCGAACGATAAGTACACAGGGGATCGGGTCACCCCTCCACTTT	CASSRTISTQGIGSPLHF
TRBD1	TRBV29-1	NA	TRBJ2-1	TGCAGCGCTCGGGACAGGGTTGACGATGAGCAGTTCTTC	CSARDRVDDEQFF
NA	TRBV29-1	NA	TRBJ2-3	TGCAGCGTTACAAGGGGCACAGATACGCAGTATTTT	CSVTRGTDTQYF